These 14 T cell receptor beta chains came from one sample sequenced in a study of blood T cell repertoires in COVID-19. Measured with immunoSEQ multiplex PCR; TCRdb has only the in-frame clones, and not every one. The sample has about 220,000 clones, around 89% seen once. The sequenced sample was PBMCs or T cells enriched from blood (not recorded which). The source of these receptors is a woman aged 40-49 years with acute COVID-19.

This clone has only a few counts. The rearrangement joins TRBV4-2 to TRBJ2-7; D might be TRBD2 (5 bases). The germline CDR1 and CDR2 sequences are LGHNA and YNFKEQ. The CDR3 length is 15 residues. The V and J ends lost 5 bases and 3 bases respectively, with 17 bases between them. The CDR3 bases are TGTGCCAGCAGCGCCTCCGGGGATGCAGGCTACGAGCAGTACTTC. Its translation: CASSASGDAGYEQYF.

This chain's CDR3 is CASTILGSYNEQFF. DNA of the CDR3: TGTGCCAGCACCATACTAGGTTCCTACAATGAGCAGTTCTTC. The gene calls are TRBV6-5 and TRBJ2-1; weak D call: TRBD2 (5 bases). Per the germline V gene, CDR1 is MNHEY and CDR2 is SVGAGI. The CDR3 sequence is 14 residues long. The ends were cut back, 7 bases at V and 1 base at J, with 11 bases in the middle.

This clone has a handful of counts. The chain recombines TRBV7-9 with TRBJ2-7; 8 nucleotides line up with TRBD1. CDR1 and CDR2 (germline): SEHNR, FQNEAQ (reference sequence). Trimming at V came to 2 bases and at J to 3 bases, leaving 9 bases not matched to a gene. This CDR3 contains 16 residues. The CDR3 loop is CASSLHLDRAFYEQYF. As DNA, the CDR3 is TGTGCCAGCAGCTTACACCTGGACAGGGCATTCTACGAGCAGTACTTC.

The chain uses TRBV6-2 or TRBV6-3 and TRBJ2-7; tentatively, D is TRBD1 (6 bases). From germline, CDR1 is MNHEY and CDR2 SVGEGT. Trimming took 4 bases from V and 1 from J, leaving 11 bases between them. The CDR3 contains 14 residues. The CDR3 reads CASSSPQGSYEQYF. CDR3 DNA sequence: TGTGCCAGCAGTTCCCCACAGGGATCCTACGAGCAGTACTTC.

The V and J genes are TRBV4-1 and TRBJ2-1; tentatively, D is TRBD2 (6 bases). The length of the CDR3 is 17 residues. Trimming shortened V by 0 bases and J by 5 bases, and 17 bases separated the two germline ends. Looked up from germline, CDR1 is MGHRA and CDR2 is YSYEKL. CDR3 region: CASSQDGAGRRDNEQFF. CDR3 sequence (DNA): TGCGCCAGCAGCCAAGATGGGGCAGGGAGGAGGGACAATGAGCAGTTCTTC.

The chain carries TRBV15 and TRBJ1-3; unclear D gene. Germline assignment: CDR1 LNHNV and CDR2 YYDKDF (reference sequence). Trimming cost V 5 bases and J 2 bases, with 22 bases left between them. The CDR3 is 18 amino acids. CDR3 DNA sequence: TGTGCCACCAGCCCCACCCTCGGCCGGGAGCAGCCTGGAAACACCATATATTTT. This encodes CATSPTLGREQPGNTIYF.

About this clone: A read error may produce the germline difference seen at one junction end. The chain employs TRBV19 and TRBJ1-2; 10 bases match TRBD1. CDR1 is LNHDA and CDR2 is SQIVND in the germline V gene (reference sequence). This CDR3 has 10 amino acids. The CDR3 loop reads CASGRQGAAF. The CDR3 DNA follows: TGTGCCAGTGGGCGACAGGGGGCGGCCTTC.

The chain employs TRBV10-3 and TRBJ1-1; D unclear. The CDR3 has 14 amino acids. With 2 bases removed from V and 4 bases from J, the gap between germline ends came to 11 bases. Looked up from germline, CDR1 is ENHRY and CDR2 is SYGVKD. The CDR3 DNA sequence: TGTGCCATCAGTGAGGAGGCGGGGAGCACTGAAGCTTTCTTT. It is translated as CAISEEAGSTEAFF.

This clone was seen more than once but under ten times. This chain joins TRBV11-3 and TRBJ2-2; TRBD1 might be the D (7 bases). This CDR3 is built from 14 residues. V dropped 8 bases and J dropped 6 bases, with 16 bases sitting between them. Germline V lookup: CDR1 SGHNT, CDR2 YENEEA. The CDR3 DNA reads TGTGCCAGCCGGCAGGGGGGAGACGCCGGGGAGCTGTTTTTT. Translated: CASRQGGDAGELFF.

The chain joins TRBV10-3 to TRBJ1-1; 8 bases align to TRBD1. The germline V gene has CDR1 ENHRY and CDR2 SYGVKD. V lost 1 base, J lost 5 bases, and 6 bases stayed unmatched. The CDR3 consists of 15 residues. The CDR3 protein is CAISELTGGITEAFF. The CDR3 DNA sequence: TGTGCCATCAGTGAGTTAACAGGGGGGATTACTGAAGCTTTCTTT.

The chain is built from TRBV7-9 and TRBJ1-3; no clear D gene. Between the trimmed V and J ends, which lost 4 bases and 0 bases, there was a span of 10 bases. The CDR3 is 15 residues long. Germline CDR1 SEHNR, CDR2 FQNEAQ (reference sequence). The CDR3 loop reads CASSSSGLSGNTIYF. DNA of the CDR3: TGTGCCAGCAGCTCCAGCGGGCTCTCTGGAAACACCATATATTTT.

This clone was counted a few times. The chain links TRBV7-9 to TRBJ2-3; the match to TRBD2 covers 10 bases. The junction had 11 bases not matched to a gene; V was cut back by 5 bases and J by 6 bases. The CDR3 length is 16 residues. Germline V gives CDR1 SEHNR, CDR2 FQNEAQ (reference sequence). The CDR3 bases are TGTGCCAGCAGCCCAACTAGCGGGGCGGTCGGGGATACGCAGTATTTT. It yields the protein CASSPTSGAVGDTQYF.

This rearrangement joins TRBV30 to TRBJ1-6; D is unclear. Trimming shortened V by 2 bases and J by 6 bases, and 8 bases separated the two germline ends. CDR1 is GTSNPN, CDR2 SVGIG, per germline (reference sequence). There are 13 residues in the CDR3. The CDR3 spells CAWSPDGNSPLHF. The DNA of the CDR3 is TGTGCCTGGAGTCCAGATGGTAATTCACCCCTCCACTTT.

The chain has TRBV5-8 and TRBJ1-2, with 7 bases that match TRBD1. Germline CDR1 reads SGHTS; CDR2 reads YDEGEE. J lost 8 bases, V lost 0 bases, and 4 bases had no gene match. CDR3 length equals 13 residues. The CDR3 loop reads CASSLADRAGYTF. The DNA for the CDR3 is TGTGCCAGCAGCTTGGCTGACAGGGCGGGCTACACCTTC.